The clone carrying this T cell receptor beta chain was observed at least ten times. Its target is unknown. This specimen comes from a study of identical twins. Whole-study findings and limits: Cord blood beta clonotypes that were abundant carried fewer insertions, and memory repertoires showed no such trend.

Germline assignment: CDR1 SGHTA and CDR2 FQGNSA. The CDR3 runs to 15 residues. Trimming cost V 4 bases and J 4 bases; bases outside gene matches: 3. Via MiXCR, TCRdb re-called the 5' RACE reads, giving one row per CDR3 protein. This repertoire shows approximately 300,000 distinct CDR3 sequences, roughly 10% found once; its top ten account for under 7.5%. These data were also reused for a study on yellow fever vaccine responses in identical twins.

Sequencing was performed on CD8+ T cells sorted from blood. The chain employs TRBV7-2 and TRBJ2-7; TRBD2 matches 14 bases. The TCR sequence derives from a woman in her late teens or twenties in good health. CDR3 nucleotide sequence: TGTGCCAGCAGCTGGGGGACTAGCGGGAGTTACGAGCAGTACTTC. Translated, it gives CASSWGTSGSYEQYF.